This T cell receptor beta chain is from a study of OX40 agonist ivuxolimab in advanced cancers. The data were produced by immunoSEQ multiplex PCR, yet TCRdb's version contains in-frame clones alone and is incomplete. This repertoire shows about 61,000 clones, roughly nine tenths found once; its top ten account for roughly 1.2%. The junction had 10 bases not matched to a gene; V was cut back by 10 bases and J by 3 bases. Germline V gene data show CDR1 as SNHLY and CDR2 as FYNNEI. This CDR3 comprises 14 residues. With respect to this clone: The sample contains more than one DNA sequence encoding this CDR3.

This receptor was obtained from an adult with an advanced solid tumor such as melanoma, head and neck, liver or kidney cancer. The starting material was CD4+ or CD8+ T cells sorted from blood, obtained in a trial of the OX40 agonist ivuxolimab. The chain couples TRBV2 to TRBJ2-3, with 7 bases fitting TRBD2. CDR3 nucleotides: TGTGCCACAAAATTAAAGCGGGGTACAGATACGCAGTATTTT. Residues: CATKLKRGTDTQYF.